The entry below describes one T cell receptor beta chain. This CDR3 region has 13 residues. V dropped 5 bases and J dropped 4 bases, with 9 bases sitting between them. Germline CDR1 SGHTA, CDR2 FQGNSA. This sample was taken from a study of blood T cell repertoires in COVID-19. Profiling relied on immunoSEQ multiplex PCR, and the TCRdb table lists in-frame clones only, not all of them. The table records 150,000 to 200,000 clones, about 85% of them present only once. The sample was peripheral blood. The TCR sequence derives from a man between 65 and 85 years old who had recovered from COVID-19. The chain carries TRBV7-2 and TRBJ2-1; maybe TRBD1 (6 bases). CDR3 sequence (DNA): TGTGCCAGCAGCCGCGGACAGTACAATGAGCAGTTCTTC. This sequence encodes CASSRGQYNEQFF.